This passage covers 18 T cell receptor beta chains from one sample sequenced in a study of blood T cell repertoires in COVID-19. This table comes from immunoSEQ multiplex PCR, and its TCRdb copy is limited to in-frame clones, with some not included. The sample lists 250,000 to 350,000 clones; approximately 90% were seen once. Input material: PBMCs or T cells enriched from blood (not recorded which). The receptors originated from a woman aged 30 to 39 who had recovered from COVID-19.

The rearrangement joins TRBV7-3 to TRBJ2-1, with a weak D call TRBD2 (6 bases). This CDR3 is 14 amino acids long. The V gene's germline CDR1 is SGHTA and CDR2 FQGTGA. Between the trimmed V and J ends, which lost 1 base and 8 bases, there was a span of 12 bases. The CDR3 sequence is CASSLNAGRHEQFF. The CDR3, as DNA: TGTGCCAGCAGCTTAAACGCGGGGCGCCATGAGCAGTTCTTC.

This sequence joins TRBV19 and TRBJ2-3, with D perhaps matching TRBD2 (6 bases). This CDR3 is built from 15 residues. Trimming took 5 bases from V and 2 from J, leaving 14 bases between them. In germline, CDR1 is LNHDA, CDR2 SQIVND (reference sequence). The CDR3 nucleotides are TGTGCCAGTAGTTATAGCGGACTGTACACAGATACGCAGTATTTT. Encoded protein: CASSYSGLYTDTQYF.

The DNA for the CDR3 is TGTGCCAGTAGATATGGCGGGTTGCTCACAGATACGCAGTATTTT. Translated: CASRYGGLLTDTQYF. V usage is TRBV19 and J usage is TRBJ2-3, with a weak D call TRBD2 (5 bases). V lost 6 bases to trimming and J lost 2 bases, with 15 bases between them. The CDR3 spans 15 residues. Germline CDR1 LNHDA, CDR2 SQIVND (reference sequence). The variable domain in full, with the rest retrieved from reference TRBV19 and TRBJ2-3, is DGGITQSPKYLFRKEGQNVTLSCEQNLNHDAMYWYRQDPGQGLRLIYYSQIVNDFQKGDIAEGYSVSREKKESFPLTVTSAQKNPTAFYLCASRYGGLLTDTQYFGPGTRLTVL.

The table lists this clone with a count of one. V gene TRBV19 combines with J gene TRBJ2-5; D not resolved. The CDR3 sequence is 12 residues long. Deletions cut 8 bases from V and 2 bases from J, with 9 bases between. Looked up from germline, CDR1 is LNHDA and CDR2 is SQIVND (reference sequence). CDR3 amino acids: CASAGRQETQYF. DNA for the CDR3: TGTGCCAGTGCTGGTCGGCAAGAGACCCAGTACTTC.

J is TRBJ1-1 and V is TRBV7-2; D might be TRBD1 (6 bases). This CDR3 has 14 residues. With 6 bases removed from V and 0 bases from J, the gap between germline ends came to 11 bases. Germline V gives CDR1 SGHTA, CDR2 FQGNSA. CDR3 protein: CASSIQGLNTEAFF. CDR3 nucleotides: TGTGCCAGCAGTATACAGGGACTGAACACTGAAGCTTTCTTT.

The chain couples TRBV4-1 to TRBJ1-2; perhaps TRBD1 as D (6 bases). From germline, CDR1 is MGHRA and CDR2 YSYEKL. This CDR3 region has 17 residues. V was cut by 1 base and J by 1 base, with 16 bases left in between. The CDR3 sequence is CASSQGGGPGDNYGYTF. As DNA, the CDR3 is TGCGCCAGCAGCCAAGGGGGGGGGCCAGGAGATAACTATGGCTACACCTTC.

This clone was seen only a few times. This chain joins TRBV25-1 and TRBJ2-5; D might be TRBD2 (5 bases). V was clipped by 3 bases and J by 5 bases, with 13 bases between them. This CDR3 spans 14 amino acids. The germline V gene has CDR1 MGHDK and CDR2 SYGVNS. The CDR3 bases are TGTGCCAGCAGTGACCAGGAGGCTCAGGAGACCCAGTACTTC. As protein: CASSDQEAQETQYF. The full variable domain, in which reference TRBV25-1 and TRBJ2-5 provide the parts outside the CDR3, is EADIYQTPRYLVIGTGKKITLECSQTMGHDKMYWYQQDPGMELHLIHYSYGVNSTEKGDLSSESTVSRIRTEHFPLTLESARPSHTSQYLCASSDQEAQETQYFGPGTRLLVL.

Concerning this clone: Other DNA sequences in this sample translate to the same CDR3. The genes are TRBV9 and TRBJ1-1; possibly TRBD1 for D (6 bases). With 4 bases removed from V and 1 base from J, the gap between germline ends came to 11 bases. Germline V gene data show CDR1 as SGDLS and CDR2 as YYNGEE. CDR3 size: 14 residues. The DNA for the CDR3 is TGTGCCAGCAGCCCTCTCAGGGGGAACACTGAAGCTTTCTTT. Protein sequence: CASSPLRGNTEAFF.

The CDR3 sequence: CASTKPSSGGTQYF. CDR3 DNA: TGTGCCAGCACAAAGCCGTCGTCTGGAGGGACCCAGTACTTC. This chain uses TRBV7-6 with TRBJ2-5, with D perhaps TRBD2 (5 bases). Germline assignment: CDR1 SGHVS and CDR2 FNYEAQ. The CDR3 spans 14 residues. With 7 bases removed from V and 7 bases from J, the gap between germline ends came to 19 bases.

This clone appeared once. The CDR3 bases are TGTGCCAGCAGCCCTACAGGGGGCGACTATGGCTACACCTTC. Its protein is CASSPTGGDYGYTF. The V call is TRBV9, the J call TRBJ1-2; 9 nucleotides agree with TRBD1. Per the germline V gene, CDR1 is SGDLS and CDR2 is YYNGEE. J gave up 3 bases and V 4 bases, and 4 bases lay outside the gene matches. The CDR3 runs 14 residues.

A few counts support this clone. The rearrangement joins TRBV2 to TRBJ1-2; no clear D gene. The V and J ends lost 3 bases and 5 bases respectively, with 10 bases between them. The CDR3 is 13 amino acids. Germline lookup yields CDR1 SNHLY and CDR2 FYNNEI. The CDR3, as DNA: TGTGCCAGCAGTGAGGAAAGGAGTTATGGCTACACCTTC. Translating it yields CASSEERSYGYTF. Full variable domain (outside the CDR3, taken from reference TRBV2 and TRBJ1-2): EPEVTQTPSHQVTQMGQEVILRCVPISNHLYFYWYRQILGQKVEFLVSFYNNEISEKSEIFDDQFSVERPDGSNFTLKIRSTKLEDSAMYFCASSEERSYGYTFGSGTRLTVV.

In this sample, this clone turned up once. In DNA form, the CDR3 reads TGTGCCAGCAGTTTCGGAGGGTACTATGGCTACACCTTC. It translates to CASSFGGYYGYTF. V and J are TRBV12-3 or TRBV12-4 and TRBJ1-2; D not resolved. The CDR3 is 13 amino acids. V shed 3 bases and J shed 3 bases, with 8 bases lying between them.

The count of this clone is one. Written as DNA, the CDR3 is TGTGCCAGCAGTTTATCGAGTGGGACACGACTTTACGAGCAGTACTTC. Its protein product is CASSLSSGTRLYEQYF. V usage is TRBV27 and J usage is TRBJ2-7, with D possibly TRBD1 on 6 matching bases. The CDR3 is made up of 16 amino acids. CDR1 is MNHEY and CDR2 is SMNVEV in the germline V gene (reference sequence). Trimming left V 0 bases short and J 4 bases short, with 16 bases between.

This rearrangement joins TRBV7-6 to TRBJ1-5; 9 bases line up with TRBD1. Germline-derived CDR1 and CDR2 are SGHVS and FNYEAQ. The CDR3 totals 14 residues. Trimming at V came to 10 bases and at J to 4 bases, leaving 8 bases not matched to a gene. CDR3 bases: TGTGCCACTAAATCCGGGACAGGGAATCAGCCCCAGCATTTT. It specifies CATKSGTGNQPQHF.

The chain joins TRBV4-2 to TRBJ1-3; D not certain. The germline CDR1 and CDR2 sequences are LGHNA and YNFKEQ. The CDR3 is 15 residues long. V lost 0 bases and J 3 bases, leaving 9 bases between the germline ends. DNA of the CDR3: TGTGCCAGCAGCCAAGATGAAACAGATGGAAACACCATATATTTT. Translation: CASSQDETDGNTIYF.

This clone appeared a single time. The rearrangement links TRBV5-4 to TRBJ2-7; 8 nucleotides agree with TRBD2. The V and J ends lost 1 base and 6 bases, in that order; junction bases with no gene match: 0. Germline V gives CDR1 SGHNT, CDR2 YYREEE (reference sequence). The CDR3 runs 12 residues. Here the CDR3 DNA reads TGTGCCAGCAGCTTGCGGGAGGGCGAGCAGTACTTC. As protein: CASSLREGEQYF.

This clone was detected only once. This chain connects TRBV6-6 to TRBJ1-5, with unresolved D. Trimming took 0 bases from V and 6 from J, leaving 15 bases between them. The CDR3 sequence is 16 residues long. The germline CDR1 and CDR2 sequences are MNHNY and SVGAGI (reference sequence). The CDR3 spells CASSYSIGEGGQPQHF. CDR3 coding DNA: TGTGCCAGCAGTTACTCTATAGGAGAGGGTGGTCAGCCCCAGCATTTT.

The genes are TRBV30 and TRBJ2-7; no reliable D call. Trimming removed 4 bases at V and 6 bases at J, with 10 bases between. The germline CDR1 and CDR2 sequences are GTSNPN and SVGIG (reference sequence). The CDR3 sequence is 11 residues long. The CDR3 loop is CAWNTPAEQYF. The CDR3, as DNA: TGTGCCTGGAACACACCTGCCGAGCAGTACTTC.